This TCR beta chain comes out of a study of T cell clusters in autoimmune cytopenias. In germline, CDR1 is GTSNPN, CDR2 SVGIG (reference sequence). The CDR3 extends over 15 amino acids. TRB rearrangements were amplified by touch-down multiplex PCR with mixed TRB-A/B primers. Reprocessing the multiplex PCR reads, TCRdb reports a single entry for every CDR3 protein and omits DNA. Found here are 11,000 or so distinct CDR3 sequences; the top ten clones hold about a quarter. Each sample's input was approximately 0.25 ug genomic DNA, some 38,000 genome equivalents. The sample also formed part of further work on T cell repertoires in aging, cancer and after chemotherapy. That report notes: Repeat sampling of healthy donors over several months to years showed clear clonal overlap. Loss of evenness, beyond lost richness, contributed to age-related TCR diversity decline in cancer patients. Median generation probability rose over the chemotherapy interval in each cancer cohort, suggesting rebound thymic output. The repertoire data cannot show anything about immunological memory following chemotherapy.

The clonotype comes from a human donor in good health. The specimen was peripheral blood. This chain uses TRBV30 with TRBJ2-7; absent DNA, TCRdb's TRBD1 call cannot be checked. CDR3 sequence reads: CAWTPDRQTLYEQYF.